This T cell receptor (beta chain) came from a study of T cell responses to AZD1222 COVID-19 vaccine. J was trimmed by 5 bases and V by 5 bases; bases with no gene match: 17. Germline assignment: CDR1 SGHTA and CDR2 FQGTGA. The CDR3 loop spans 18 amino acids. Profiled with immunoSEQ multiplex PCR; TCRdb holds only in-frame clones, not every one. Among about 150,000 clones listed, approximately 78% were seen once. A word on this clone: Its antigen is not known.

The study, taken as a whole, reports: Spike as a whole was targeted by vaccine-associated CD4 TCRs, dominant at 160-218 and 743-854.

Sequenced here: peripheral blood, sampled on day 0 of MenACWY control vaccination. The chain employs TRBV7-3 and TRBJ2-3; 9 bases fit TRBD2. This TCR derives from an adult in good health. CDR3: CASSQGQRGAAPGDTQYF. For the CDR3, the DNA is TGTGCCAGCAGCCAGGGCCAGCGGGGGGCCGCCCCGGGAGATACGCAGTATTTT.